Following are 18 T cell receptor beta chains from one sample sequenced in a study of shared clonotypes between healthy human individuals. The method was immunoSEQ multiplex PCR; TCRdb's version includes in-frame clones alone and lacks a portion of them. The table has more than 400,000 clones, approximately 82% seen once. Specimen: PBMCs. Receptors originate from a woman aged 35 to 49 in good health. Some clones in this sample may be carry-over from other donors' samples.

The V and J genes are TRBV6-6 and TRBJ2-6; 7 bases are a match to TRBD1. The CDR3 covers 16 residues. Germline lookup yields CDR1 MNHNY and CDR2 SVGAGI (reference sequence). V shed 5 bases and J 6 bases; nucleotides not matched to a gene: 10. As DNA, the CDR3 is TGTGCCAGCAGTGTCTTGACAGGGTATGAGGCCAACGTCCTGACTTTC. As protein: CASSVLTGYEANVLTF.

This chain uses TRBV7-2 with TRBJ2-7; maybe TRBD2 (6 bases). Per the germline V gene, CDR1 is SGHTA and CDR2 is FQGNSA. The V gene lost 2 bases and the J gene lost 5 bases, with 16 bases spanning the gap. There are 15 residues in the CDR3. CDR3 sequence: CASSLSYGSQHEQYF. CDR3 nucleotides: TGTGCCAGCAGCTTAAGTTACGGGAGCCAACACGAGCAGTACTTC.

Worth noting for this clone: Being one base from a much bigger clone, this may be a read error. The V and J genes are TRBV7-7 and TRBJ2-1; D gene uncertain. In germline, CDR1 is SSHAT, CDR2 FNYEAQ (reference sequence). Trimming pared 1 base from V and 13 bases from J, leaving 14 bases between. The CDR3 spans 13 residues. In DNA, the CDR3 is TGTGCCAGCAGCTTAGAGTCGCCCTCGAACCAGTTCTTC. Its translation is CASSLESPSNQFF. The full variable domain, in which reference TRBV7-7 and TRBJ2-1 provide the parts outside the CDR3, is GAGVSQSPRYKVTKRGQDVTLRCDPISSHATLYWYQQALGQGPEFLTYFNYEAQPDKSGLPSDRFSAERPEGSISTLTIQRTEQRDSAMYRCASSLESPSNQFFGPGTRLTVL.

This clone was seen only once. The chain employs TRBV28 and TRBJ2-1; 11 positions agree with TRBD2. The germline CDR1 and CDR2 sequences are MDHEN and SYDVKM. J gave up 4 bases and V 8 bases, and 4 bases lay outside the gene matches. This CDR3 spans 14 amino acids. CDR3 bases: TGTGCCAGCCAACGACTAGCGGGGTACAATGAGCAGTTCTTC. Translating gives CASQRLAGYNEQFF.

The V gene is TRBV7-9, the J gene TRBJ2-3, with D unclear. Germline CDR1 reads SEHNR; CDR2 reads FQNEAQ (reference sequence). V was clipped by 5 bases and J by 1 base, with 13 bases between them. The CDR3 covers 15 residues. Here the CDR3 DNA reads TGTGCCAGCAGCCTCCCATCGGCTGGCACAGATACGCAGTATTTT. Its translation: CASSLPSAGTDTQYF. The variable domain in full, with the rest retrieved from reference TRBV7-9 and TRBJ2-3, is DTGVSQNPRHKITKRGQNVTFRCDPISEHNRLYWYRQTLGQGPEFLTYFQNEAQLEKSRLLSDRFSAERPKGSFSTLEIQRTEQGDSAMYLCASSLPSAGTDTQYFGPGTRLTVL.

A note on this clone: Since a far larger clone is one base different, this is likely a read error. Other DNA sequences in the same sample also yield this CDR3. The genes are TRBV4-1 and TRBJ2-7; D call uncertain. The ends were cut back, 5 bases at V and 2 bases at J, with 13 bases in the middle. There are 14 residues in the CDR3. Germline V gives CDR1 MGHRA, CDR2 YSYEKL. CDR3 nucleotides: TGCGCCAGCAGCTTAATGACGGGTCCCTACGAGCAGTACTTC. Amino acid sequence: CASSLMTGPYEQYF.

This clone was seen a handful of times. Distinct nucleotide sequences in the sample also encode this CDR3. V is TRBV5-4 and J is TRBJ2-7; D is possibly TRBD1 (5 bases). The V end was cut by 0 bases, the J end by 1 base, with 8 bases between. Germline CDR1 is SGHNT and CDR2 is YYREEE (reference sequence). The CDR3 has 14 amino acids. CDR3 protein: CASSLGQGSYEQYF. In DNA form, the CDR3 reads TGTGCCAGCAGCTTGGGGCAGGGATCCTACGAGCAGTACTTC.

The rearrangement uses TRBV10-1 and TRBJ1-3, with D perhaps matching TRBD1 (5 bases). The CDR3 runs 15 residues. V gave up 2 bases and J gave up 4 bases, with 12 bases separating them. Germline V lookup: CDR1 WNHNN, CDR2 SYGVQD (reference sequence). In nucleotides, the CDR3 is TGCGCCAGCAGTGAGGGGGCCCCGTCAGGAAACACCATATATTTT. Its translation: CASSEGAPSGNTIYF.

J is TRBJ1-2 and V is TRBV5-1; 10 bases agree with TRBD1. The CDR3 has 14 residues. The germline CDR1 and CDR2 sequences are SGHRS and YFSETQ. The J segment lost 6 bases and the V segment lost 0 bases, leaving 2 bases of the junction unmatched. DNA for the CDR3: TGCGCCAGCAGCTTGGGACAGGGGGCGGATGGCTACACCTTC. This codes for CASSLGQGADGYTF. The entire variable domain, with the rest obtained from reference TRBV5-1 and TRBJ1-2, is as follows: KAGVTQTPRYLIKTRGQQVTLSCSPISGHRSVSWYQQTPGQGLQFLFEYFSETQRNKGNFPGRFSGRQFSNSRSEMNVSTLELGDSALYLCASSLGQGADGYTFGSGTRLTVV.

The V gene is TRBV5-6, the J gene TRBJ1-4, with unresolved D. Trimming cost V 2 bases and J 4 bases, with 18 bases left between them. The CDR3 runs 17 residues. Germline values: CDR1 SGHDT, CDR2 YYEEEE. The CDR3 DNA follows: TGTGCCAGCAGCTTCCGTACGTCAGGCTTAGTTAATGAAAAACTGTTTTTT. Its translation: CASSFRTSGLVNEKLFF.

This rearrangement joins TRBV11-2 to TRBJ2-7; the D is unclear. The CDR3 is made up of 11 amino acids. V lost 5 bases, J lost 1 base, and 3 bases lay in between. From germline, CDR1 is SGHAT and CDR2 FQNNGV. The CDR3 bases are TGTGCCAGCAGCCATTCCTACGAGCAGTACTTC. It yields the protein CASSHSYEQYF.

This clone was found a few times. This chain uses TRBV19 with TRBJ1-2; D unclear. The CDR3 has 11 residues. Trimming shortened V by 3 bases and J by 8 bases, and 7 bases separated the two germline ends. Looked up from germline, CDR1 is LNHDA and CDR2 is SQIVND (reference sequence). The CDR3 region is CASSIASGYTF. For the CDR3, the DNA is TGTGCCAGTAGTATCGCTTCCGGCTACACCTTC.

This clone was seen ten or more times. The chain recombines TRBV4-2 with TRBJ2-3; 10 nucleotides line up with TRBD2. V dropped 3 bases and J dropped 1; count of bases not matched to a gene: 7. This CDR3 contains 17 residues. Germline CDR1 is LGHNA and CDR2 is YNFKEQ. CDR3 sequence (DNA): TGTGCCAGCAGCCAGGGCCTAGCGGGAGAAGGCACAGATACGCAGTATTTT. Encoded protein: CASSQGLAGEGTDTQYF.

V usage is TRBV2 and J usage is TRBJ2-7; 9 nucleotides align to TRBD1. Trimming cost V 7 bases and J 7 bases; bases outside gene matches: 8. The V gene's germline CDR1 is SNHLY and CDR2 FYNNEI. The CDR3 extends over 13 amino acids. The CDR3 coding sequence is TGTGCCAGCACACAGGGGGCGGTAGGGGAGCAGTACTTC. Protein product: CASTQGAVGEQYF.

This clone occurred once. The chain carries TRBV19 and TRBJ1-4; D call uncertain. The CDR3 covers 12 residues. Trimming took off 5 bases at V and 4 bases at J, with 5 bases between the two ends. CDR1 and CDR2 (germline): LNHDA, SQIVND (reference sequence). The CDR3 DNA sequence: TGTGCCAGTAGTTTGGGTAATGAAAAACTGTTTTTT. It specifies CASSLGNEKLFF.

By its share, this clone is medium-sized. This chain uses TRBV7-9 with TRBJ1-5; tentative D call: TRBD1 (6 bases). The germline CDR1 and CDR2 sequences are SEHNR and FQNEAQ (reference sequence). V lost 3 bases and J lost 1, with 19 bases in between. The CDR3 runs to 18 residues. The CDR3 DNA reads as TGTGCCAGCAGCTTGGTAGGAGGGGGACTTACGAGCAATCAGCCCCAGCATTTT. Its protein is CASSLVGGGLTSNQPQHF.

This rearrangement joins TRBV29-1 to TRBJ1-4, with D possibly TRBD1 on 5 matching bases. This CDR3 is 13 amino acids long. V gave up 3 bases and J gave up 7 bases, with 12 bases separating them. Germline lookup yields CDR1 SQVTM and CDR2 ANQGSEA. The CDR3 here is CSVDGGGSEKLFF. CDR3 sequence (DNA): TGCAGCGTTGATGGGGGAGGTAGTGAAAAACTGTTTTTT.

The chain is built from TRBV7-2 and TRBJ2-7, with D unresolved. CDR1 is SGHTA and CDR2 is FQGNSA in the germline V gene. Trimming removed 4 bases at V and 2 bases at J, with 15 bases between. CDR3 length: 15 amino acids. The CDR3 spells CASSSPSRGPYEQYF. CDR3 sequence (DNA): TGTGCCAGCAGCTCCCCCTCCCGCGGACCCTACGAGCAGTACTTC.